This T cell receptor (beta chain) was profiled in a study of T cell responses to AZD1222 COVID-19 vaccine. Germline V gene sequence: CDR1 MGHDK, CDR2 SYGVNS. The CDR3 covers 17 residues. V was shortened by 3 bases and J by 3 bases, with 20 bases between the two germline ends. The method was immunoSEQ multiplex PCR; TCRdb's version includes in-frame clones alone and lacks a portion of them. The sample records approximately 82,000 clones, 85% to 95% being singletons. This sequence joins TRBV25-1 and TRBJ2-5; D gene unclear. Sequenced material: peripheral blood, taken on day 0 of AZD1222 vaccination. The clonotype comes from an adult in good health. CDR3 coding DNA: TGTGCCAGCAGTGACTTTATATCTCCGACAAGGAAAGAGACCCAGTACTTC. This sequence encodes CASSDFISPTRKETQYF.